Listed below are T cell receptor beta chains from one sample, sequenced in a study of identical twins. TCRdb passed the 5' RACE reads through MiXCR, listing each CDR3 protein once. The sample has about 190,000 distinct CDR3 sequences; more than 15% are singletons. This sample was shared with a second study, whose subject was T cells expressing NK-cell markers.

The sample consisted of CD8+ T cells sorted from blood. The receptors originated from a young woman in good health. Each CDR3 is given with its conserved first and last residue. D genes are given only for firm matches. Clone sizes are given selectively: once, few, many, or a class where the clone is expanded.

v_gene	j_gene	d_gene	abundance	CDR3aa	CDR3nt
TRBV4-3	TRBJ2-1	TRBD1	few	CASSQNSGTGVNEQFF	TGCGCCAGCAGCCAAAACTCCGGGACAGGCGTCAATGAGCAGTTCTTC
TRBV20-1	TRBJ2-1	NA	few	CSAREVGYNEQFF	TGCAGTGCTAGAGAGGTGGGGTACAATGAGCAGTTCTTC
TRBV7-9	TRBJ2-1	TRBD2	few	CASSHTGGGLSRDEQFF	TGTGCCAGCAGTCATACGGGTGGGGGACTAAGTCGGGATGAGCAGTTCTTC
TRBV7-6	TRBJ2-6	TRBD1	NA	CASSSLPGQDYPGANVLTF	TGTGCCAGCAGCTCCCTTCCCGGACAGGATTACCCTGGGGCCAACGTCCTGACTTTC
TRBV11-2	TRBJ2-7	NA	NA	CASSLAPRDEQYF	TGTGCCAGCAGCCTAGCACCTAGGGACGAGCAGTACTTC
TRBV29-1	TRBJ2-7	TRBD2	few	CSVAGTSGSVSSYEQYF	TGCAGCGTTGCAGGGACTAGCGGGAGTGTTAGCTCCTACGAGCAGTACTTC
TRBV6-2/TRBV6-3	TRBJ2-4	NA	NA	CASSYLGSWDF	TGTGCCAGCAGTTACCTGGGGAGTTGGGACTTC
TRBV12-3/TRBV12-4	TRBJ1-1	NA	few	CASRLEDTEAFF	TGTGCCAGCAGATTGGAAGATACTGAAGCTTTCTTT
TRBV6-6	TRBJ2-1	TRBD2	many	CAGQLQAGHEQFF	TGTGCCGGACAATTACAAGCGGGGCATGAGCAGTTCTTC
TRBV20-1	TRBJ2-1	NA	few	CSARDWRASEGNEQFF	TGCAGTGCTAGAGATTGGAGGGCGAGTGAGGGCAATGAGCAGTTCTTC